Detailed here is one T cell receptor beta chain. Its antigen remains unidentified. The source of the sample is a study of beta chain features in type 1 diabetes. Whole-study findings and limits: Shorter templates might be favored by PCR, equally in patients and controls. All four CD4+ subsets from Type 1 diabetes patients carried moderately but significantly shorter TCRB CDR3s.

The sequenced template was cDNA made from the entire isolated RNA. Some clones are missing from TCRdb's copy, which holds only in-frame ones; the method was immunoSEQ multiplex PCR. The sample has about 150,000 clones; around 8.5% are singletons. CDR1 and CDR2 (germline): ENHRY, SYGVKD. This CDR3 spans 13 amino acids. V lost 6 bases and J 3 bases, leaving 12 bases between the germline ends. Via the markers CD45RO/CCR7/CD25/CD127/CD95/CD27, stem cell-like memory, regulatory, central memory and naive CD4+ cells were sorted. The clonotype comes from a young man in good health. The sequenced sample was central memory CD4+ T cells from blood. The genes are TRBV10-3 and TRBJ2-7, with D unclear. The CDR3 nucleotides read TGTGCCATCAGGGCTGACACAGACTACGAGCAGTACTTC. This translates into CAIRADTDYEQYF.